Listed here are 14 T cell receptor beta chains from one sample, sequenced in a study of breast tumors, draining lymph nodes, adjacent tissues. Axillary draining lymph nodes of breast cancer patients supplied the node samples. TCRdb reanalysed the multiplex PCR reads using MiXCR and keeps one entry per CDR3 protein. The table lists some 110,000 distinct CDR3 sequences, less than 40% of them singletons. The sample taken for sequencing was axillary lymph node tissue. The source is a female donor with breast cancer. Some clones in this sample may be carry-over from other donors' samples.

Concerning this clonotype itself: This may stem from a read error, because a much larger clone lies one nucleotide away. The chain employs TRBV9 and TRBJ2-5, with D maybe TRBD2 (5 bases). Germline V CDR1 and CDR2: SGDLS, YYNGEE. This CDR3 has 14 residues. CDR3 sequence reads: CASSVGGFRETQSF. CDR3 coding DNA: TGTGCCAGCAGCGTAGGAGGGTTTAGGGAGACCCAGTCCTTC.

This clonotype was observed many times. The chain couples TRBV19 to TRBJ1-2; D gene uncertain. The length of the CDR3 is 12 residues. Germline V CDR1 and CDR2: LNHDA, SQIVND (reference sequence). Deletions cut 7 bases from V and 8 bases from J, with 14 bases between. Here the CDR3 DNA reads TGTGCCAGTACCCAACAACCCGGGGGCTACACCTTC. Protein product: CASTQQPGGYTF.

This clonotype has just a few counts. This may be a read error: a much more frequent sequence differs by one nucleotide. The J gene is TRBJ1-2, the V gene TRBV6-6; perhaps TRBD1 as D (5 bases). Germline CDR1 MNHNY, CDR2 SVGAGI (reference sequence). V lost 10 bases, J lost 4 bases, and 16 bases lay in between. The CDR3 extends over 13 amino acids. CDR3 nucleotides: TGTGCCACACTACAGGAAAGGGTCTATGGCTACACCTTC. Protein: CATLQERVYGYTF.

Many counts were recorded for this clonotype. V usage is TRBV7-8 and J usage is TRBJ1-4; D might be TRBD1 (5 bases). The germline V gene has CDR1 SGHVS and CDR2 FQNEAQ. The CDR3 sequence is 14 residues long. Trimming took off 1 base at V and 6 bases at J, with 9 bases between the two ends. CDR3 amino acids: CASSLGQYYEKLFF. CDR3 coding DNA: TGTGCCAGCAGCTTAGGACAGTACTATGAAAAACTGTTTTTT.

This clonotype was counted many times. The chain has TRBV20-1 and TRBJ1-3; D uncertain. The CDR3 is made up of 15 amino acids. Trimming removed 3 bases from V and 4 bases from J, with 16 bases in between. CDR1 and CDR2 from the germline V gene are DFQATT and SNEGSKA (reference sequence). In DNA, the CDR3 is TGCAGTGCTAGCCCCACCCTAGGGTGGGGAAACACCATATATTTT. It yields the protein CSASPTLGWGNTIYF.

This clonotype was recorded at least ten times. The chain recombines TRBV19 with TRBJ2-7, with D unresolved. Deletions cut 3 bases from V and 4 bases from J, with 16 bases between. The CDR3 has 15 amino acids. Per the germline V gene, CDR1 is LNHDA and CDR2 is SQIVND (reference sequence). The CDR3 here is CASSIVGQDGYEQYF. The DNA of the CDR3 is TGTGCCAGTAGTATTGTCGGCCAGGACGGATACGAGCAGTACTTC.

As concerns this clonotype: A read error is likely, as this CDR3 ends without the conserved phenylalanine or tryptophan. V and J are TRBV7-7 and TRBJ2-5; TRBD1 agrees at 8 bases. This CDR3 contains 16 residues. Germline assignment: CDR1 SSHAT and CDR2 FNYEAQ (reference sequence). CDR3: CASSPGQGGWRETQYL. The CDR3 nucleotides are TGTGCTAGCAGCCCCGGACAGGGCGGGTGGCGAGAGACCCAGTACCTC.

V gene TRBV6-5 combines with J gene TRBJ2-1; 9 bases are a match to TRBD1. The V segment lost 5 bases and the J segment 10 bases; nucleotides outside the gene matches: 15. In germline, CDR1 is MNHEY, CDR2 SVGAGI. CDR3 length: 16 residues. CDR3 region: CASSLPPGQGPREQFF. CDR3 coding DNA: TGTGCCAGCAGTCTCCCTCCGGGACAGGGCCCCAGGGAGCAGTTCTTC.

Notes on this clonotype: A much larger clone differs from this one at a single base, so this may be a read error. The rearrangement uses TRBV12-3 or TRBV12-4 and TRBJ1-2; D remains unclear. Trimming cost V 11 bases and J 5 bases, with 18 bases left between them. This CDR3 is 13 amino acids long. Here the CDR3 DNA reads TGTGCCTCGAGAGACGGCGGTGAATATGGCTACACCTTC. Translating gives CASRDGGEYGYTF.

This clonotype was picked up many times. CDR3 bases: TGTGCCACCGCTCGCGGGGGAACCACCTACGAGCAGTACTTC. Translating it yields CATARGGTTYEQYF. The rearrangement joins TRBV6-5 to TRBJ2-7, with 7 bases matching TRBD2. This CDR3 is 14 amino acids long. Germline assignment: CDR1 MNHEY and CDR2 SVGAGI. V dropped 10 bases and J dropped 2; count of bases not matched to a gene: 11.

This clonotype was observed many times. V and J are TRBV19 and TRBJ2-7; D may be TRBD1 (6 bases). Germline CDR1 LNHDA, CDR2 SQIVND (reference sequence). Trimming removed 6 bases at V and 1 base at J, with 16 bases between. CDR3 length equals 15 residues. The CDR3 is CASSNLWTESYEQYF. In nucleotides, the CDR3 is TGTGCCAGTAGCAACCTTTGGACAGAGTCCTACGAGCAGTACTTC.

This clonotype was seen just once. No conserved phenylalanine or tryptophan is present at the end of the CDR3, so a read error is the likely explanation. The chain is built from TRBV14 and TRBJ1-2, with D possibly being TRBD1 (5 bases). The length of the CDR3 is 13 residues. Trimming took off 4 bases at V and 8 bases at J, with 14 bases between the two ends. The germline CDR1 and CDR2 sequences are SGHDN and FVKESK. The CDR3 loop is CASSRSREYGYTS. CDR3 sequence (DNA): TGTGCCAGCAGCCGGTCCAGGGAGTACGGCTACACCTCC.

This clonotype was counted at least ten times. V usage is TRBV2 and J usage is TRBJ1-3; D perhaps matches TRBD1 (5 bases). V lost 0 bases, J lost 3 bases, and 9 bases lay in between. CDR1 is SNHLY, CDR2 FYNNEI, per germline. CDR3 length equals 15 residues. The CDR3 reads CASSEAQGGGNTIYF. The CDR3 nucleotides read TGTGCCAGCAGTGAAGCGCAGGGTGGTGGAAACACCATATATTTT. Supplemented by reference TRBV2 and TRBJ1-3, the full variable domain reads EPEVTQTPSHQVTQMGQEVILRCVPISNHLYFYWYRQILGQKVEFLVSFYNNEISEKSEIFDDQFSVERPDGSNFTLKIRSTKLEDSAMYFCASSEAQGGGNTIYFGEGSWLTVV.

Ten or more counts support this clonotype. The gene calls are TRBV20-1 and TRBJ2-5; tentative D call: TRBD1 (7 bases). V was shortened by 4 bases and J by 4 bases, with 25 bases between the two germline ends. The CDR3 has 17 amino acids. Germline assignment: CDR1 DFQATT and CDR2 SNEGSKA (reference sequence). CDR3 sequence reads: CSAKNELDRRVVETQYF. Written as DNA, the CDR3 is TGCAGTGCTAAAAATGAACTGGACAGGAGGGTAGTAGAGACCCAGTACTTC.